A single sample gave rise to the 13 T cell receptor beta chains below, sequenced in a study of T cells in Graves' hyperthyroidism and ophthalmopathy. Template material for amplifying TCR beta CDR3 regions consisted of RNA transcripts. A set of HTBI primers served as the primers for a first-round RT-PCR of the TCR CDR3. TCRdb fed the multiplex PCR reads into MiXCR, producing one record per CDR3 protein. The sample lists about 640,000 distinct CDR3 sequences, 20% to 25% seen once, with under 35% in the top ten. The sequenced sample consisted of blood. These receptors came from a man aged 30 to 39 with Graves' ophthalmopathy.

The table lists this clonotype with a few counts. V and J are TRBV4-3 and TRBJ1-4, with D unclear. Germline values: CDR1 LGHNA, CDR2 YSLEER. CDR3 size: 15 residues. Trimming pared 0 bases from V and 8 bases from J, leaving 13 bases between. CDR3 nucleotides: TGCGCCAGCAGCCAAGAAATAAGGTCGGGGGAAAAACTGTTTTTT. Translated: CASSQEIRSGEKLFF.

For this clonotype: This may come from a read error, since a much larger clone is one base off. The rearrangement joins TRBV11-2 to TRBJ2-1; D not certain. CDR3 length: 13 residues. Germline CDR1 is SGHAT and CDR2 is FQNNGV. The ends were cut back, 1 base at V and 9 bases at J, with 10 bases in the middle. The CDR3 bases are TGTGCCAGCAGCTTAGGCTCCCCGGGTGAGCAGTTCTTC. This translates into CASSLGSPGEQFF.

In its sample, this clonotype was seen a few times. This chain joins TRBV6-1 and TRBJ1-1, with TRBD1 identical over 7 bases. This CDR3 contains 13 residues. From germline, CDR1 is MNHNS and CDR2 SASEGT. V was pared by 8 bases and J by 0 bases, with 3 bases of the junction left unmatched. CDR3 coding DNA: TGTGCCAGCCACAGGGGCATGAACACTGAAGCTTTCTTT. It specifies CASHRGMNTEAFF.

The V and J genes are TRBV12-5 and TRBJ2-1, with D possibly being TRBD2 (7 bases). The DNA end is a closer match to TRBJ2-7, so the J assignment may be wrong. Germline V gives CDR1 LGHNT, CDR2 FRNRAP. This CDR3 is 17 amino acids long. The CDR3: CASGLVLGGGGYNEQYF. The DNA of the CDR3 is TGTGCTAGTGGTTTGGTACTAGGGGGGGGTGGATACAATGAGCAGTACTTC.

This chain links TRBV11-2 with TRBJ2-5; D unresolved. CDR3 size: 16 residues. The germline gives CDR1 SGHAT, CDR2 FQNNGV. Trimming shortened V by 2 bases and J by 2 bases, and 15 bases separated the two germline ends. CDR3 DNA: TGTGCCAGCAGCTTAAGTCAGCAAGCCCCTCAAGAGACCCAGTACTTC. It is translated as CASSLSQQAPQETQYF.

The sample holds a few counts of this clonotype. CDR3: CASSLRPGTGELFF. The CDR3 DNA sequence: TGCGCCAGCAGCTTGAGGCCAGGGACCGGGGAGCTGTTTTTT. This chain links TRBV5-1 with TRBJ2-2; D possibly corresponds to TRBD1 (5 bases). This CDR3 comprises 14 residues. Germline V gives CDR1 SGHRS, CDR2 YFSETQ. V lost 1 base and J 5 bases, leaving 9 bases between the germline ends.

As regards this clonotype: The junction and the germline gene differ at one end; a read error may be behind it. This chain connects TRBV5-1 to TRBJ2-5, with D uncertain. Germline V gene data show CDR1 as SGHRS and CDR2 as YFSETQ. CDR3 length: 12 amino acids. The CDR3 bases are TGCGCCAGCAGCTTAGGGTCAAGCCAGTGGGACTTC. Translated: CASSLGSSQWDF.

This clonotype was seen ten or more times. The J gene is TRBJ1-2, the V gene TRBV6-1; D call uncertain. The CDR3 contains 13 residues. CDR1 is MNHNS and CDR2 is SASEGT in the germline V gene. Deletions cut 6 bases from V and 5 bases from J, with 13 bases between. The CDR3 spells CASRRSRPYGYTF. CDR3 nucleotides: TGTGCCAGCAGACGGAGCCGCCCGTATGGCTACACCTTC.

This clonotype was observed at least ten times. This chain connects TRBV12-3 or TRBV12-4 to TRBJ1-2; 7 nucleotides match TRBD1. V shed 6 bases, J shed 3 bases, and the junction held 4 bases outside the gene matches. The CDR3 runs 13 residues. The CDR3 nucleotides are TGTGCCAGCAGGCGGGACAGCGACTATGGCTACACCTTC. This codes for CASRRDSDYGYTF.

V and J are TRBV3-1 and TRBJ2-7, with 8 bases matching TRBD1. Germline CDR1 LGHDT, CDR2 YNNKEL (reference sequence). V gave up 2 bases and J gave up 6 bases; unmatched junction bases: 9. CDR3 size: 15 residues. CDR3 in DNA: TGTGCCAGCAGCCAACGGACCGGGACAGGTGGCGAGCAGTACTTC. Its translation is CASSQRTGTGGEQYF.

This clonotype occurred many times. This chain links TRBV7-2 with TRBJ1-2; D remains unclear. Trimming pared 6 bases from V and 1 base from J, leaving 6 bases between. CDR3 size: 12 residues. The germline CDR1 and CDR2 sequences are SGHTA and FQGNSA. CDR3 region: CASSGSNYGYTF. The DNA for the CDR3 is TGTGCCAGCAGTGGGAGTAACTATGGCTACACCTTC.

This rearrangement joins TRBV6-1 to TRBJ1-6, with 9 bases aligning to TRBD1. Germline lookup yields CDR1 MNHNS and CDR2 SASEGT. V shed 3 bases and J 7 bases; nucleotides not matched to a gene: 4. CDR3 length equals 15 residues. The DNA of the CDR3 is TGTGCCAGCAGTGATCCGGGACAGGGAAATTCACCCCTCCACTTT. It translates to CASSDPGQGNSPLHF.

This chain links TRBV19 with TRBJ1-1; D remains unclear. This CDR3 has 16 amino acids. CDR1 LNHDA and CDR2 SQIVND come from the germline V gene (reference sequence). V was shortened by 4 bases and J by 3 bases, with 18 bases between the two germline ends. The CDR3 spells CASSRPRRAEDTEAFF. The CDR3 nucleotides are TGTGCCAGTAGTAGGCCTAGGCGGGCAGAAGACACTGAAGCTTTCTTT.